This T cell receptor (beta chain) came from a study of sequential checkpoint blockade in melanoma. Study in general: Both treatment sequences were followed by maintenance nivolumab.

As for treatment: randomized to nivolumab then ipilimumab (arm A) or the reverse (arm B). No patient had prior DNA-damaging chemotherapy. From thawed PBMCs, live CD3+CD8+ cells negative for CD19 and CD56 were sorted. Germline lookup yields CDR1 MNHEY and CDR2 SMNVEV (reference sequence). This CDR3 contains 15 residues. V lost 0 bases, J lost 4 bases, and 11 bases lay in between. Some clones are missing from TCRdb's copy, which holds only in-frame ones; the method was immunoSEQ multiplex PCR. The sample records some 25,000 clones, around 77% being singletons. Sequenced here: CD8+ T cells sorted from blood (inferred from file names), sampled from a patient given nivolumab and ipilimumab in sequence. This TCR was sampled from a human donor with melanoma. This chain uses TRBV27 with TRBJ2-3; no reliable D call. In DNA form, the CDR3 reads TGTGCCAGCAGTTTATCGGGCAAGACGGCAGATACGCAGTATTTT. Its protein product is CASSLSGKTADTQYF.